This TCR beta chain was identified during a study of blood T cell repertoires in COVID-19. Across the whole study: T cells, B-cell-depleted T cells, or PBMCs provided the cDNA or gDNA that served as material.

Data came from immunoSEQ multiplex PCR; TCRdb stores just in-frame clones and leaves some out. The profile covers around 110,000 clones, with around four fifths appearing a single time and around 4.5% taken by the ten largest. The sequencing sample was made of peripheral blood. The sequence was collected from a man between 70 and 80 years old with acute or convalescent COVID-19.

CDR3 DNA sequence: TGCGCCAGCAGCTTGCCACAGGGCTCCGGGGCCAACGTCCTGACTTTC. The encoded protein is CASSLPQGSGANVLTF. The rearrangement links TRBV5-1 to TRBJ2-6, with D possibly matching TRBD1 (6 bases). Germline V lookup: CDR1 SGHRS, CDR2 YFSETQ. Trimming pared 1 base from V and 4 bases from J, leaving 12 bases between. This CDR3 contains 16 residues.